The clone carrying this T cell receptor (beta chain) occurred a few times. Its antigen is undetermined. At one boundary the junction diverges from the germline segment, which might be a read error. The CDR3 is made up of 15 amino acids. Per germline, CDR1 SGDLS and CDR2 YYNGEE. The study ran its PCR with 60 Vbeta and 13 Jbeta primers. Using immunoSEQ multiplex PCR, the repertoire was profiled, and TCRdb retains in-frame clones only, with some absent. The sample records 100,000 to 150,000 clones, over 70% being singletons. This specimen belongs to a study of cytomegalovirus exposure and HLA in healthy donors. Study background: Prior work identified under 130 million unique TCR beta sequences in about 179 million T cells. Study-wide results and caveats: TCR beta chain V- and J-gene trimming was linked, in a later analysis, to a missense variant in DCLRE1C. Sequence variants that were highly shared formed a cluster that was likely a sequencing artifact. Presence/absence analyses assumed roughly uniform sequencing depth across donors, which may not hold.

Input material: PBMCs. The clonotype was recovered from a woman aged 40 to 50 in good health and CMV-seropositive. This chain uses TRBV9 with TRBJ1-6, with 9 bases aligning to TRBD1. CDR3 bases: TGTGCCAGCGGCGTATCGGACAGGGGAGGTTCACCCCTCCACTTT. Its translation: CASGVSDRGGSPLHF. Combining the CDR3 with reference TRBV9 and TRBJ1-6 gives the whole variable domain DSGVTQTPKHLITATGQRVTLRCSPRSGDLSVYWYQQSLDQGLQFLIQYYNGEERAKGNILERFSAQQFPDLHSELNLSSLELGDSALYFCASGVSDRGGSPLHFGNGTRLTVT.